This TCR beta chain was recovered during a study of T cell responses to AZD1222 COVID-19 vaccine. Overall study results and limits: Recipients of two AZD1222 doses showed rising Spike-specific TCR breadth and depth. Possibly, clonal diversity was underestimated; donors were largely white British and included more females.

Profiled with immunoSEQ multiplex PCR; TCRdb holds only in-frame clones, not every one. The sample has 120,000 to 150,000 clones, around 93% seen once; the top ten hold roughly 3.8%. The CDR3 is 13 residues long. CDR1 SNHLY and CDR2 FYNNEI come from the germline V gene. The V and J ends lost 7 bases and 0 bases respectively, with 6 bases between them. Of note for this clone: The antigen is not known.

Sequenced here: peripheral blood, sampled 28 days after the second AZD1222 dose. The chain joins TRBV2 to TRBJ2-2; no definite D call. This TCR came from an adult who received the AZD1222 COVID-19 vaccine. In nucleotides, the CDR3 is TGTGCCAGCAAATTCGCGAACACCGGGGAGCTGTTTTTT. It translates to CASKFANTGELFF.